These T cell receptor beta chains were read from a single sample in a study of CD4 T cells in relation to SARS-CoV-2 and coronaviruses. Libraries were prepared by immunoSEQ multiplex PCR; TCRdb keeps only in-frame clonotypes and omits some of them. The repertoire holds tens of thousands of clones, around 78% seen once, with roughly a fifth in the top ten. These receptors are not linked to any known antigen. Sequencing was done on a sample of CD4+ T cells from PBMCs, cultured in vitro. These receptors all stem from a human donor in good health. The CDR3 runs from the conserved cysteine through the conserved F or W. The order of the fields is J gene, V gene, clone size, D gene, CDR3 protein, CDR3 DNA. D genes are given only for firm matches. The listing skips clone size in some rows; elsewhere it reads once, few, many or a size class.

TRBJ2-7	TRBV10-3	.	TRBD2	CAISEVAGIYEQYF	TGTGCCATCAGTGAAGTAGCGGGGATCTACGAGCAGTACTTC
TRBJ2-7	TRBV7-8	.	TRBD2	CASSLASGGPYEQYF	TGTGCCAGCAGCTTGGCTAGCGGGGGACCCTACGAGCAGTACTTC
TRBJ2-1	TRBV7-6	.	.	CASSEGGNEQFF	TGTGCCAGCAGCGAGGGGGGGAATGAGCAGTTCTTC
TRBJ2-2	TRBV12-3/TRBV12-4	.	.	CASSPRPGELFF	TGTGCCAGCAGTCCTAGACCCGGGGAGCTGTTTTTT
TRBJ2-5	TRBV18	.	TRBD2	CASSPPGLLETQYF	TGTGCCAGCTCACCGCCGGGACTACTAGAGACCCAGTACTTC
TRBJ2-1	TRBV9	few	.	CASSGDKIVYNEQFF	TGTGCCAGCAGCGGGGACAAAATCGTCTACAATGAGCAGTTCTTC
TRBJ2-2	TRBV12-3/TRBV12-4	few	.	CASLGRFTGELFF	TGTGCCAGTCTTGGCAGATTCACCGGGGAGCTGTTTTTT
TRBJ1-5	TRBV7-8	.	.	CASSLSLNSNQPQHF	TGTGCCAGCAGCTTAAGCCTAAATAGCAATCAGCCCCAGCATTTT
TRBJ1-1	TRBV21-1	.	.	CASSKPGWTEAFF	TGTGCCAGCAGCAAGCCGGGTTGGACTGAAGCTTTCTTT
TRBJ2-7	TRBV5-1	.	TRBD1	CASSVDRGEGEQYF	TGCGCCAGCAGCGTGGACAGGGGGGAGGGCGAGCAGTACTTC
TRBJ1-2	TRBV7-2	.	TRBD1	CASSLDGTGVNYGYTF	TGTGCCAGCAGCTTAGATGGGACAGGGGTTAACTATGGCTACACCTTC
TRBJ2-3	TRBV5-1	.	TRBD2	CASSYGTSGRAHTDTQYF	TGCGCCAGCAGCTACGGGACTAGCGGGAGGGCTCACACAGATACGCAGTATTTT
TRBJ2-7	TRBV9	.	.	CASSGAAGLTYEQYF	TGTGCCAGCAGCGGAGCCGCGGGCCTAACCTACGAGCAGTACTTC
TRBJ2-4	TRBV6-2/TRBV6-3	.	.	CASSRAGTRGAKNIQYF	TGTGCCAGCAGCCGAGCCGGGACACGGGGGGCCAAAAACATTCAGTACTTC
TRBJ2-3	TRBV29-1	few	.	CSVASVRSADTQYF	TGCAGCGTTGCGAGCGTCCGGTCCGCAGATACGCAGTATTTT
TRBJ1-2	TRBV6-5	.	TRBD1	CASSLLGTGAYGYTF	TGTGCCAGCAGTTTACTCGGGACAGGGGCCTATGGCTACACCTTC